The 5 T cell receptor beta chains below were found in one sample sequenced in a study of cytomegalovirus exposure and HLA in healthy donors. PCR primers comprised 60 Vbeta and 13 Jbeta primers. The table came from immunoSEQ multiplex PCR; TCRdb's copy has only in-frame clones and leaves some out. The sample yields tens of thousands of clones, around 80% seen once. What was sequenced was PBMCs. These receptors all come from a male donor in good health and CMV-seropositive.

The table lists this clone with a count of one. This chain joins TRBV5-1 and TRBJ2-7; 7 bases are a match to TRBD1. This CDR3 has 15 amino acids. V shed 1 base, J shed 6 bases, and the junction held 10 bases outside the gene matches. Per germline, CDR1 SGHRS and CDR2 YFSETQ. The CDR3 protein is CASSLFETGPREQYF. CDR3 nucleotides: TGCGCCAGCAGCTTGTTTGAGACAGGGCCCCGCGAGCAGTACTTC.

The CDR3: CASSLDSIGYTF. Written as DNA, the CDR3 is TGTGCCAGCAGTCTAGACTCAATTGGCTACACCTTC. The chain employs TRBV27 and TRBJ1-2, with D uncertain. CDR1 is MNHEY, CDR2 SMNVEV, per germline (reference sequence). V was pared by 5 bases and J by 7 bases, with 11 bases between. This CDR3 region has 12 residues.

The sample holds one count of this clone. The chain couples TRBV19 to TRBJ2-1, with 8 bases lining up with TRBD2. V dropped 5 bases and J dropped 2; count of bases not matched to a gene: 2. The CDR3 is 14 amino acids. The germline CDR1 and CDR2 sequences are LNHDA and SQIVND (reference sequence). The DNA of the CDR3 is TGTGCCAGTAGTTTCGGGGGGGCCTACAATGAGCAGTTCTTC. It specifies CASSFGGAYNEQFF.

V gene TRBV7-3 combines with J gene TRBJ2-1; 8 bases are a match to TRBD2. CDR3 length: 15 residues. The V segment lost 5 bases and the J segment 2 bases; nucleotides outside the gene matches: 5. Per the germline V gene, CDR1 is SGHTA and CDR2 is FQGTGA. This chain's CDR3 is CASSPIAGTYNEQFF. The CDR3 nucleotides read TGTGCCAGCAGCCCAATAGCGGGGACCTACAATGAGCAGTTCTTC.

The chain couples TRBV5-1 to TRBJ1-5; D is ambiguous. The length of the CDR3 is 14 residues. Germline V lookup: CDR1 SGHRS, CDR2 YFSETQ. The V end was cut by 1 base, the J end by 2 bases, with 7 bases between. CDR3 nucleotide sequence: TGCGCCAGCAGCTTGAGAGGCGGCAATCAGCCCCAGCATTTT. Translating gives CASSLRGGNQPQHF.